The clone carrying this T cell receptor (beta chain) has just one count. Its antigen is still unknown. The sample comes from a study of vaccination effects on CD4 cells after COVID-19. Across the study: Antigen-specific CD4+ T cells expanded by the ViraFEST assay with viral peptide pools were then sequenced.

There are 18 residues in the CDR3. The germline V gene encodes CDR1 SGHTA and CDR2 FQGTGA. Germline trimming cut 5 bases from V and 0 bases from J; bases unmatched to any gene: 13. Study-level points and caveats: Clones of infection and vaccine origin contracted markedly late after vaccination.

Generated by immunoSEQ multiplex PCR, the TCRdb table keeps only in-frame clones and is missing some. The table records about 38,000 clones, 82% of them present only once. After roughly 10 days in culture, the CD4+ T cells were isolated. The sequence was obtained from a human donor who received a COVID-19 vaccine. Sequencing was performed on CD4+ T cells from PBMCs cultured without peptide, taken before COVID-19 vaccination. The V call is TRBV7-3, the J call TRBJ2-1; TRBD2 agrees at 7 bases. In DNA, the CDR3 is TGTGCCAGCAGCCGTCCTTCCTTACCGGGAGGCTCCTACAATGAGCAGTTCTTC. Translated, it gives CASSRPSLPGGSYNEQFF.